Listed below are T cell receptor beta chains from one sample, sequenced in a study of T cell responses to AZD1222 COVID-19 vaccine. Clones were read by immunoSEQ multiplex PCR, and TCRdb kept only the in-frame ones, dropping some. This table has fewer than 200,000 clones, around nine tenths appearing once. The sample in question was peripheral blood, obtained 28 days after the second AZD1222 dose. The receptors originated from an adult who received the AZD1222 COVID-19 vaccine. Each CDR3 is given with its conserved first and last residue. The D gene is left open where the match is weak. Part of the rows lack a size; the others show once, few, many or a class for expanded clones.

clone size,D gene,V gene,J gene,CDR3 DNA,CDR3 protein
-,-,TRBV11-3,TRBJ2-7,TGTGCCAGCAGCCCTTCTCCCTCAAGAGAGCAGTACTTC,CASSPSPSREQYF
-,TRBD2,TRBV14,TRBJ2-2,TGTGCCAGCAGCCAAGTGGGGGGGTTCCCCACCGGGGAGCTGTTTTTT,CASSQVGGFPTGELFF
-,-,TRBV18,TRBJ1-2,TGTGCCAGCTCACCACAGGGCGCGAGAAACTATGGCTACACCTTC,CASSPQGARNYGYTF
once,-,TRBV12-3/TRBV12-4,TRBJ1-1,TGTGCCAGCAGTCCTTCAGGGTACACTGAAGCTTTCTTT,CASSPSGYTEAFF
once,TRBD1,TRBV27,TRBJ2-5,TGTGCCAGCAGTCCCCGGGACAGGGGGTGGCAAGAGACCCAGTACTTC,CASSPRDRGWQETQYF
-,-,TRBV19,TRBJ1-2,TGTGCCAGTAGTGTCCCGGCAGGGTACACCTTC,CASSVPAGYTF
-,TRBD1,TRBV2,TRBJ2-2,TGTGCCAGCAGCAGGGACAGGACGAACACCGGGGAGCTGTTTTTT,CASSRDRTNTGELFF
-,-,TRBV4-1,TRBJ1-2,TGCGCCAGCAGCCAAGCGGGAGTAGCTAACTATGGCTACACCTTC,CASSQAGVANYGYTF
-,-,TRBV19,TRBJ2-7,TGTGCCAGTAGTTCCTCGACTTCCTACGAGCAGTACTTC,CASSSSTSYEQYF
once,TRBD1,TRBV13,TRBJ2-7,TGTGCCAGCAGCTGGACAGGGGAATCCTACGAGCAGTACTTC,CASSWTGESYEQYF
-,TRBD2,TRBV7-9,TRBJ2-7,TGTGCCAGCAGCGCCCCGGGGGGGCCCTCCTACGAGCAGTACTTC,CASSAPGGPSYEQYF
-,-,TRBV19,TRBJ1-3,TGTGCCAGTAGTATGCTCCGCCTGGGCTCTGGAAACACCATATATTTT,CASSMLRLGSGNTIYF
-,-,TRBV7-2,TRBJ2-7,TGTGCCAGCAGCTTAGTTCGGACTACCATCGGTAGAGAGCAGTACTTC,CASSLVRTTIGREQYF
-,-,TRBV19,TRBJ1-5,TGTGCCAGTACGAATGCGGGGGTTAGCAATCAGCCCCAGCATTTT,CASTNAGVSNQPQHF
-,-,TRBV7-9,TRBJ2-7,TGTGCCAGCAGCCCCGGACAGATCTACGAGCAGTACTTC,CASSPGQIYEQYF
-,TRBD1,TRBV6-2/TRBV6-3,TRBJ2-7,TGTGCCAGCAGTTACGGATTCCGGGACAGATACCCCTACGAGCAGTACTTC,CASSYGFRDRYPYEQYF
-,-,TRBV18,TRBJ2-5,TGTGCCAGCTCACCAAGGGGCCCCCGAGAGACCCAGTACTTC,CASSPRGPRETQYF
-,TRBD2,TRBV27,TRBJ2-1,TGTGCCAGCAGTCTCCCGACTAGCGGGGGCACCTACAATGAGCAGTTCTTC,CASSLPTSGGTYNEQFF
-,TRBD1,TRBV29-1,TRBJ1-2,TGCAGCGTTGAGACGGCCGGGACAGAGGCTCTTGGCTACACCTTC,CSVETAGTEALGYTF
once,-,TRBV7-9,TRBJ2-7,TGTGCCAGTGACGGTTACGGCGAGCAGTACTTC,CASDGYGEQYF
-,TRBD1,TRBV19,TRBJ1-2,TGTGCCAGTAGTATTTCTGCACAGGGGTTTTATGGCTACACCTTC,CASSISAQGFYGYTF
-,-,TRBV9,TRBJ1-1,TGTGCCAGCCGGGGGGGCACCTTTAGTGACGGATACACTGAAGCTTTCTTT,CASRGGTFSDGYTEAFF
-,-,TRBV7-6,TRBJ1-1,TGTGCCAGCAGCTTAGATGGAGAGATGAACACTGAAGCTTTCTTT,CASSLDGEMNTEAFF
-,-,TRBV5-1,TRBJ1-5,TGCGCCAGCAGCTCGTCCGGGGGCGGGCAGCCCCAGCATTTT,CASSSSGGGQPQHF
-,TRBD2,TRBV4-2,TRBJ2-1,TGTGCCAGCAGCCAAGTTCTAGCGGGGGGGCGTTACAATGAGCAGTTCTTC,CASSQVLAGGRYNEQFF
-,TRBD1,TRBV5-1,TRBJ1-2,TGCGCCAGCAGCTTGGAGGTGCAGGGGGCTGGCTACACCTTC,CASSLEVQGAGYTF
-,-,TRBV11-2,TRBJ2-4,TGTGCCAGCAGCTTCTGGGGCGGGGACATTCAGTACTTC,CASSFWGGDIQYF
-,TRBD1,TRBV19,TRBJ1-2,TGTGCCAGTAGTACTCACCGGGACAGCTCCTACTATGGCTACACCTTC,CASSTHRDSSYYGYTF
once,-,TRBV7-9,TRBJ1-3,TGTGCCAGCAGCTCCAGTGGGGACCCAATATATTTT,CASSSSGDPIYF
-,TRBD1,TRBV18,TRBJ2-3,TGTGCCAGCTCACCGGACAGGGGAGATTTGTGGGGCGCAGATACGCAGTATTTT,CASSPDRGDLWGADTQYF
-,TRBD1,TRBV27,TRBJ1-1,TGTGCCAGCAGCGAGGGACAGGCTGTGGTAGCTTTCTTT,CASSEGQAVVAFF
-,TRBD2,TRBV2,TRBJ2-5,TGTGCCAGCAGGACGACTAGCGGGGGGGGACAAGAGACCCAGTACTTC,CASRTTSGGGQETQYF
-,-,TRBV7-9,TRBJ1-5,TGTGCCAGCAGCTTAGCGGGGAGTGGTAATCAGCCCCAGCATTTT,CASSLAGSGNQPQHF
-,-,TRBV12-5,TRBJ1-6,TGTGCTAGTGGTTTGGTCCTTCAGGGTTCCTATAATTCACCCCTCCACTTT,CASGLVLQGSYNSPLHF
-,TRBD1,TRBV3-1/TRBV3-2,TRBJ2-4,TGTGCCAGCAGCCAAGACGGGCAGGGGGAAAACATTCAGTACTTC,CASSQDGQGENIQYF
-,-,TRBV5-5,TRBJ2-4,TGTGCCAGCAGCTTGACGGTCCGGGCAAACATTCAGTACTTC,CASSLTVRANIQYF
-,-,TRBV2,TRBJ1-5,TGTGCCAGCAGTGAACGGGTGTATAGCAATCAGCCCCAGCATTTT,CASSERVYSNQPQHF
-,-,TRBV2,TRBJ2-3,TGTGCCAGCAGTGAAGTGATTGGAGATACGCAGTATTTT,CASSEVIGDTQYF
-,-,TRBV3-1/TRBV3-2,TRBJ2-7,TGTGCCAGCAGCCAAGATCTCGCGGGCACAGGGAGGTCCTACGAGCAGTACTTC,CASSQDLAGTGRSYEQYF
-,-,TRBV27,TRBJ1-1,TGTGCCAGCGGTGGCTGGGGGTCCACTGAAGCTTTCTTT,CASGGWGSTEAFF
-,-,TRBV18,TRBJ2-5,TGTGCCAGCTCGGCCGCTGGGGAGACCCAGTACTTC,CASSAAGETQYF
once,-,TRBV5-1,TRBJ1-1,TGCGCCAGCAGCATGGGACAGAACACTGAAGCTTTCTTT,CASSMGQNTEAFF
-,-,TRBV19,TRBJ2-3,TGTGCCAGTAGTATAGATTATTCGCAGCGTAGCACAGATACGCAGTATTTT,CASSIDYSQRSTDTQYF
-,-,TRBV7-9,TRBJ1-5,TGTGCCAGCAGCTTCGACGCTCAGCCCCAGCATTTT,CASSFDAQPQHF
-,TRBD2,TRBV5-1,TRBJ2-3,TGCGCCAGCAGGATAGCGGGGGTTCGGGATACGCAGTATTTT,CASRIAGVRDTQYF
-,TRBD1,TRBV2,TRBJ2-7,TGTGCCAGCAGGGTGCCGGGACAGGGAAAGGGCTCCTACGAGCAGTACTTC,CASRVPGQGKGSYEQYF
-,TRBD1,TRBV19,TRBJ1-1,TGTGCCAGTAGGGCCGACAGGGTCCGCACTGAAGCTTTCTTT,CASRADRVRTEAFF